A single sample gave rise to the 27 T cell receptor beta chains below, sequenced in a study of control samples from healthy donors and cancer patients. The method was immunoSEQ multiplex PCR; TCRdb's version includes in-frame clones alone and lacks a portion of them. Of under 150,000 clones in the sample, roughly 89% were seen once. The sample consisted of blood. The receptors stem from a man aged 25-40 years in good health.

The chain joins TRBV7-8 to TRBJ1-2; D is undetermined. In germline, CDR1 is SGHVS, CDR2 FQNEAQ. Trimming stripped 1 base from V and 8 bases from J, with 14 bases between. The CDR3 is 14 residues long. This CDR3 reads CASSLVGPGVGYTF. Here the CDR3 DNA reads TGTGCCAGCAGCTTAGTCGGCCCTGGGGTCGGCTACACCTTC.

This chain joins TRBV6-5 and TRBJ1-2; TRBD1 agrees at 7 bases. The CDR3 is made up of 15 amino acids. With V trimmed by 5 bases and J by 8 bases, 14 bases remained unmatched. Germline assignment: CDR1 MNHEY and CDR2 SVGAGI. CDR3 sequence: CASSNTLTGHKGYTF. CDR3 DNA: TGTGCCAGCAGTAACACCCTGACAGGGCATAAGGGCTACACCTTC.

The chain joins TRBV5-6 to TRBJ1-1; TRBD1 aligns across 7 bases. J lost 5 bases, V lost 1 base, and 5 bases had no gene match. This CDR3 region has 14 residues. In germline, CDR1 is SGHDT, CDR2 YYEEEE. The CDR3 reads CASSLTGVRTEAFF. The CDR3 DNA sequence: TGTGCCAGCAGCTTGACAGGGGTTCGAACTGAAGCTTTCTTT.

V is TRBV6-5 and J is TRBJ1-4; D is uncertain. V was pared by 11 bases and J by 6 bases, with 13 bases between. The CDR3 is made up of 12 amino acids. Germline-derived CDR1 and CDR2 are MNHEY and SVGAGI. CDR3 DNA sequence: TGTGCCGTGCGATGGGTGGATGAAAAACTGTTTTTT. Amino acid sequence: CAVRWVDEKLFF.

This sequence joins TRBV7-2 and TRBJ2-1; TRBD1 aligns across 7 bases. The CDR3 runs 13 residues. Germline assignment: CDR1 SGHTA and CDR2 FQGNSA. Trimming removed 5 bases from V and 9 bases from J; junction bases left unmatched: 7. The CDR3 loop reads CASSRRGLGEQFF. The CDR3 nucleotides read TGTGCCAGCAGCCGTAGGGGGCTCGGTGAGCAGTTCTTC.

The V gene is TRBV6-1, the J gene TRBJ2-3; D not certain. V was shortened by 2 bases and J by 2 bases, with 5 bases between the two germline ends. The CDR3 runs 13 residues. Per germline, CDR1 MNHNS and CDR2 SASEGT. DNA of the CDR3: TGTGCCAGCAGTGAACAGAACACAGATACGCAGTATTTT. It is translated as CASSEQNTDTQYF.

This CDR3 reads CASGLGTGAILGTEAFF. CDR3 sequence (DNA): TGTGCTAGTGGTCTCGGGACAGGGGCCATTTTGGGCACTGAAGCTTTCTTT. The chain couples TRBV12-5 to TRBJ1-1; 10 positions match TRBD1. Germline V gene lookup returns CDR1 LGHNT and CDR2 FRNRAP. The V gene end was trimmed by 5 bases and the J gene end by 4 bases; junction bases not matched to a gene: 13. The CDR3 extends over 17 amino acids.

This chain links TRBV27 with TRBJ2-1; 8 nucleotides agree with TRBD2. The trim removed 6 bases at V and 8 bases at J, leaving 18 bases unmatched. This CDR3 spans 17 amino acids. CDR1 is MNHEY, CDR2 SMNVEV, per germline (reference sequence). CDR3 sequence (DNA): TGTGCCAGCAGCTTCCGCCCTCCGGGACTAGTTTCCCATGAGCAGTTCTTC. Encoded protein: CASSFRPPGLVSHEQFF.

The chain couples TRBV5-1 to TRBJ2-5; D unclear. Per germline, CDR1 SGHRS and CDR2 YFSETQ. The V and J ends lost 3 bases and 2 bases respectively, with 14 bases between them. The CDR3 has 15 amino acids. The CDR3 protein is CASSSGPGPQETQYF. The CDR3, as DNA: TGCGCCAGCAGCTCGGGTCCGGGCCCACAAGAGACCCAGTACTTC.

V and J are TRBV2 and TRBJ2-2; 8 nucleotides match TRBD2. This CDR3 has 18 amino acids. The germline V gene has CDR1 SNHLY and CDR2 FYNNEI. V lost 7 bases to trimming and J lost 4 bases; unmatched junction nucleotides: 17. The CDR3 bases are TGTGCCAGCAAGCCTCACCCGGGGAGGACTAGCATCACCGGGGAGCTGTTTTTT. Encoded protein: CASKPHPGRTSITGELFF.

The CDR3, as DNA: TGCGCCAGCAGCCAAGATCGGCTTGGGCAGGGGGCCTACGAGCAGTACTTC. This sequence encodes CASSQDRLGQGAYEQYF. V and J are TRBV4-3 and TRBJ2-7, with 7 bases matching TRBD1. Germline V gives CDR1 LGHNA, CDR2 YSLEER. V dropped 0 bases and J dropped 2; count of bases not matched to a gene: 10. The CDR3 length is 17 residues.

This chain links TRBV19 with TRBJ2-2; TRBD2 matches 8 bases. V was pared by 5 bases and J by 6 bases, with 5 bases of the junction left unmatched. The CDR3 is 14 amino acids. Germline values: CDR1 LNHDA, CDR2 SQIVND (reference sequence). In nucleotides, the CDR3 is TGTGCCAGTAGTGCAACTAGCGGCGCCGGGGAGCTGTTTTTT. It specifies CASSATSGAGELFF.

CDR3 residues: CASSVFGQGASSNQPQHF. CDR3 DNA sequence: TGTGCCAGCAGTGTTTTCGGGCAGGGGGCCTCGAGCAATCAGCCCCAGCATTTT. The rearrangement uses TRBV2 and TRBJ1-5, with 8 positions matching TRBD1. Germline CDR1 is SNHLY and CDR2 is FYNNEI. V lost 4 bases to trimming and J lost 1 base; unmatched junction nucleotides: 12. CDR3 length: 18 amino acids.

The chain's CDR3 is CSASPSHEQFF. In nucleotides, the CDR3 is TGCAGTGCTAGCCCTAGCCATGAGCAGTTCTTC. The V and J genes are TRBV20-1 and TRBJ2-1, with D maybe TRBD2 (5 bases). Trimming took 3 bases from V and 8 from J, leaving 8 bases between them. Germline V gene data show CDR1 as DFQATT and CDR2 as SNEGSKA (reference sequence). This CDR3 comprises 11 residues.

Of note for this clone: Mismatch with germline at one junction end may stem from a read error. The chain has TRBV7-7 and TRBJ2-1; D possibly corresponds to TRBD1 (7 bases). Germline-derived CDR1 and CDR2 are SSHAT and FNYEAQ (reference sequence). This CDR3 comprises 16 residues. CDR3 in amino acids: CASSLRPGVRGNEQFF. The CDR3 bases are TGTGCTAGCAGCTTACGGCCGGGAGTCAGGGGGAATGAGCAGTTCTTC.

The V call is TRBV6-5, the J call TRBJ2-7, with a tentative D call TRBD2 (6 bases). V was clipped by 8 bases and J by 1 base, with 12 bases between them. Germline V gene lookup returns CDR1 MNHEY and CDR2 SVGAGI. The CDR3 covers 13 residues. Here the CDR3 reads CASFSDYSYEQYF. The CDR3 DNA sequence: TGTGCCAGCTTTTCGGACTATTCCTACGAGCAGTACTTC.

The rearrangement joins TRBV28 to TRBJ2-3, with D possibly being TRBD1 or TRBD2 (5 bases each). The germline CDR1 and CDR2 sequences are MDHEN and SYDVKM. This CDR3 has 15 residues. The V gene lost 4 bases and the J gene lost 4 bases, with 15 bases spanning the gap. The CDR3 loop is CASSSPGAGADTQYF. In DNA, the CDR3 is TGTGCCAGCAGTTCACCCGGGGCCGGGGCAGATACGCAGTATTTT.

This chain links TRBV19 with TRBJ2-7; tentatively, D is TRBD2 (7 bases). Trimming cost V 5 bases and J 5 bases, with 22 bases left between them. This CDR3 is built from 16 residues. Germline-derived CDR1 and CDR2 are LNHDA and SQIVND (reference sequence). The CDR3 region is CASSSKAGRRGDEQYF. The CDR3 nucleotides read TGTGCCAGTAGTTCCAAAGCGGGGAGAAGGGGGGACGAGCAGTACTTC.

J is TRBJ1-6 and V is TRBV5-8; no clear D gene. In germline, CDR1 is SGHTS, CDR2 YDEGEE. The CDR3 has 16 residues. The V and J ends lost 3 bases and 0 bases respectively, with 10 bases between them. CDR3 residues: CASSWAAISYNSPLHF. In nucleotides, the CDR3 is TGTGCCAGCAGCTGGGCGGCGATCTCCTATAATTCACCCCTCCACTTT.

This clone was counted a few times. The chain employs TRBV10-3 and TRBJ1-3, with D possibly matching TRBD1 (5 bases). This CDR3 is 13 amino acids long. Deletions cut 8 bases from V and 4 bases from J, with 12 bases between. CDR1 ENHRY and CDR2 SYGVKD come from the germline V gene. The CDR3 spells CAIGGRDGNTIYF. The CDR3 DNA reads TGTGCCATCGGAGGCAGGGACGGAAACACCATATATTTT.

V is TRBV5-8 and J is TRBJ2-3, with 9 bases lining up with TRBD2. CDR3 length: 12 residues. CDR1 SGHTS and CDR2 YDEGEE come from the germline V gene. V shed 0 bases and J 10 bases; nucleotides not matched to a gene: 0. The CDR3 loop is CASSLEREAQYF. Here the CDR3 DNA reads TGTGCCAGCAGCTTGGAGCGGGAGGCGCAGTATTTT.

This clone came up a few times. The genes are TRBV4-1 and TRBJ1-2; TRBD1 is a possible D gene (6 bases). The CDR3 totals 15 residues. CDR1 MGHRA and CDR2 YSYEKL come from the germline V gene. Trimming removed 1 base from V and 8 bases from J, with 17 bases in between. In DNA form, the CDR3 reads TGCGCCAGCAGCCAAGCGTGGGGAACAGGGTGGGGCTACACCTTC. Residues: CASSQAWGTGWGYTF.

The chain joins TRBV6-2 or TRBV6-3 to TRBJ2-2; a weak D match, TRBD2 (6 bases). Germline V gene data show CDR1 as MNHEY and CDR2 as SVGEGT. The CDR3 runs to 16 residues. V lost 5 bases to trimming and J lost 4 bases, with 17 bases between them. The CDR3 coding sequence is TGTGCCAGCAGTGCGGGACGTACGACGATCACCGGGGAGCTGTTTTTT. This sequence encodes CASSAGRTTITGELFF.

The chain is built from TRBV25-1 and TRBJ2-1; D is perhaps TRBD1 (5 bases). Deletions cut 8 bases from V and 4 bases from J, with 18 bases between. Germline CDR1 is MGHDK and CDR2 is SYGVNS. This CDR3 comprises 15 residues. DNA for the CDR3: TGTGCCAGCTCCTTGGGGCTCGGGTTATACAATGAGCAGTTCTTC. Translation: CASSLGLGLYNEQFF.

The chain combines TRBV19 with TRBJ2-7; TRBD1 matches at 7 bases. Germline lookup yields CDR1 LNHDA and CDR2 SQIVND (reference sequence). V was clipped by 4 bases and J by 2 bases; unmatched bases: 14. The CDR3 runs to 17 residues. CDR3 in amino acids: CASSTQGTGAGAYEQYF. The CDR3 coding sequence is TGTGCCAGTAGTACCCAGGGAACAGGGGCAGGGGCCTACGAGCAGTACTTC. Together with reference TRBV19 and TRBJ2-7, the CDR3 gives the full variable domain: DGGITQSPKYLFRKEGQNVTLSCEQNLNHDAMYWYRQDPGQGLRLIYYSQIVNDFQKGDIAEGYSVSREKKESFPLTVTSAQKNPTAFYLCASSTQGTGAGAYEQYFGPGTRLTVT.

The CDR3 sequence is CASSQVIGAQETQYF. CDR3 coding DNA: TGTGCCAGCAGCCAAGTGATTGGCGCACAAGAGACCCAGTACTTC. This chain links TRBV3-1 (or the pseudogene TRBV3-2) with TRBJ2-5, with no clear D. The length of the CDR3 is 15 residues. V shed 1 base and J shed 2 bases, with 11 bases lying between them. Per the germline V gene, CDR1 is LGHDT and CDR2 is YNNKEL (reference sequence).

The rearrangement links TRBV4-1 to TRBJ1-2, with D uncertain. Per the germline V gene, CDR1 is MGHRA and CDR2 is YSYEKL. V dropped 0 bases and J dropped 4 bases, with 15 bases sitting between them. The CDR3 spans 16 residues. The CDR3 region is CASSQEGLTSLYGYTF. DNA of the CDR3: TGCGCCAGCAGCCAAGAAGGTCTAACCTCTCTCTATGGCTACACCTTC.